These 20 T cell receptor beta chains were all obtained from the same sample, sequenced in a study of molecular identifiers for immune sequencing clone quantification. TCRdb processed the PCR reads anew with MiXCR; each CDR3 protein has one entry. The data contain about 65,000 distinct CDR3 sequences, under 20% of them singletons. The sample comprised naive CD8+ T cells from blood, with Jurkat cell RNA spiked in. Subset reported: FACS-sorted CD8+CD4-CCR7+CD45RA+ naive T cells. These receptors originate from a human donor in good health. Some libraries in this study had Jurkat cell RNA spiked in.

This clonotype has a count of ten or more. The chain joins TRBV4-2 to TRBJ1-1; D is possibly TRBD1 (5 bases). CDR1 is LGHNA, CDR2 YNFKEQ, per germline. With 1 base removed from V and 4 bases from J, the gap between germline ends came to 16 bases. This CDR3 contains 16 residues. CDR3 region: CASSQGILGTSTEAFF. The CDR3 nucleotides read TGTGCCAGCAGCCAAGGAATATTAGGGACGTCCACTGAAGCTTTCTTT.

The table lists this clonotype with a count of one. This could be a read error, since a much larger clone is one nucleotide away. The J gene is TRBJ1-2, the V gene TRBV6-2 or TRBV6-3, with unresolved D. Germline assignment: CDR1 MNHEY and CDR2 SVGEGT. The CDR3 runs to 13 residues. V was clipped by 2 bases and J by 5 bases, with 9 bases between them. CDR3 amino acids: CASSYEPEYGYTF. CDR3 coding DNA: TGTGCCAGCAGTTACGAGCCTGAATATGGCTACACCTTC.

V gene TRBV2 combines with J gene TRBJ2-5; D unclear. This CDR3 spans 14 amino acids. V lost 2 bases to trimming and J lost 5 bases, with 12 bases between them. Germline CDR1 and CDR2: SNHLY and FYNNEI. CDR3 bases: TGTGCCAGCAGTGAAAGGGCACTACAGGAGACCCAGTACTTC. Translated: CASSERALQETQYF.

Comment on this clonotype: A much larger clone lies a single base off, so this may be a read error. The chain has TRBV27 and TRBJ2-4; D gene uncertain. This CDR3 has 16 residues. Germline lookup yields CDR1 MNHEY and CDR2 SMNVEV (reference sequence). Trimming shortened V by 4 bases and J by 1 base, and 14 bases separated the two germline ends. The CDR3 spells CASSYRMVSAKNIQYF. Written as DNA, the CDR3 is TGTGCCAGCAGTTACCGGATGGTCTCTGCCAAAAACATTCAGTACTTC.

This clonotype was seen repeatedly, ten times or more. The chain is built from TRBV3-1 and TRBJ2-7; 9 bases agree with TRBD1. CDR1 and CDR2 from the germline V gene are LGHDT and YNNKEL (reference sequence). There are 15 residues in the CDR3. V was pared by 3 bases and J by 6 bases, with 9 bases of the junction left unmatched. DNA for the CDR3: TGTGCCAGCAGCCATTCCGGGACAGGGAGGTTCGAGCAGTACTTC. Translating gives CASSHSGTGRFEQYF.

This clonotype was found many times. This CDR3 reads CASSMTDFEQYF. CDR3 nucleotides: TGTGCCAGCAGCATGACCGACTTCGAGCAGTACTTC. The V call is TRBV6-6, the J call TRBJ2-7, with D uncertain. The CDR3 loop spans 12 amino acids. V was pared by 6 bases and J by 6 bases, with 12 bases between. Germline assignment: CDR1 MNHNY and CDR2 SVGAGI (reference sequence).

This clonotype was seen repeatedly, ten times or more. The chain combines TRBV27 with TRBJ1-5; 8 bases line up with TRBD1. The V gene end was trimmed by 3 bases and the J gene end by 2 bases; junction bases not matched to a gene: 3. The CDR3 runs 15 residues. Per germline, CDR1 MNHEY and CDR2 SMNVEV (reference sequence). The CDR3: CASSFGQGGNQPQHF. Written as DNA, the CDR3 is TGTGCCAGCAGTTTTGGACAGGGAGGCAATCAGCCCCAGCATTTT.

Relative to its sample, this clonotype is medium-sized. This chain uses TRBV30 with TRBJ2-7; a weak D match, TRBD2 (6 bases). Germline V gene sequence: CDR1 GTSNPN, CDR2 SVGIG (reference sequence). This CDR3 has 15 residues. Trimming shortened V by 4 bases and J by 0 bases, and 16 bases separated the two germline ends. The CDR3: CAWTDNGGNSYEQYF. The CDR3, as DNA: TGTGCCTGGACCGATAATGGAGGGAACTCCTACGAGCAGTACTTC.

This clonotype showed up many times. J is TRBJ2-3 and V is TRBV5-6; D is unresolved. The CDR3 spans 16 residues. Trimming took off 4 bases at V and 0 bases at J, with 15 bases between the two ends. CDR1 SGHDT and CDR2 YYEEEE come from the germline V gene. The CDR3 DNA is TGTGCCAGCAGCCAGAAGTGGCCGGTTAGCACAGATACGCAGTATTTT. Its translation: CASSQKWPVSTDTQYF. The full variable domain, in which reference TRBV5-6 and TRBJ2-3 provide the parts outside the CDR3, is DAGVTQSPTHLIKTRGQQVTLRCSPKSGHDTVSWYQQALGQGPQFIFQYYEEEERQRGNFPDRFSGHQFPNYSSELNVNALLLGDSALYLCASSQKWPVSTDTQYFGPGTRLTVL.

The table lists this clonotype with many counts. The chain employs TRBV4-1 and TRBJ2-3; 9 nucleotides match TRBD2. This CDR3 is built from 16 residues. V shed 6 bases and J 3 bases; nucleotides not matched to a gene: 10. Germline V gene sequence: CDR1 MGHRA, CDR2 YSYEKL. CDR3 in amino acids: CASRNSPGLATDTQYF. CDR3 bases: TGCGCCAGCAGGAACTCGCCGGGACTAGCTACAGATACGCAGTATTTT.

The sample holds many counts of this clonotype. The chain combines TRBV7-9 with TRBJ2-2; D is undetermined. From germline, CDR1 is SEHNR and CDR2 FQNEAQ (reference sequence). Trimming shortened V by 3 bases and J by 3 bases, and 2 bases separated the two germline ends. This CDR3 region has 12 residues. The CDR3 sequence: CASSFYTGELFF. DNA for the CDR3: TGTGCCAGCAGCTTCTACACCGGGGAGCTGTTTTTT.

The V and J genes are TRBV11-3 and TRBJ2-1; D perhaps matches TRBD1 (6 bases). Germline loops: CDR1 SGHNT, CDR2 YENEEA. The CDR3 has 13 amino acids. V lost 8 bases and J lost 6, with 14 bases in between. CDR3 DNA: TGTGCCAGCGAAATTGGGGGCCGCAATGAGCAGTTCTTC. Amino acids: CASEIGGRNEQFF.

Details on this clonotype: Since a much larger clone is just one base distant, this may be a read error. The V call is TRBV7-9, the J call TRBJ2-1, with D uncertain. The CDR3 extends over 15 amino acids. Germline CDR1 and CDR2: SEHNR and FQNEAQ (reference sequence). V lost 5 bases and J lost 7, with 18 bases in between. The CDR3, as DNA: TGTGCCAGCAGCCCCCCTGCGGAAGTGTTTAATGAGCAGTTCTTC. This translates into CASSPPAEVFNEQFF.

At least ten counts were recorded for this clonotype. This chain uses TRBV15 with TRBJ2-2; D unresolved. Germline values: CDR1 LNHNV, CDR2 YYDKDF (reference sequence). V lost 1 base to trimming and J lost 0 bases, with 6 bases between them. The CDR3 runs to 15 residues. CDR3 sequence: CATSRAGSNTGELFF. The CDR3 DNA sequence: TGTGCCACCAGCAGAGCGGGTTCGAACACCGGGGAGCTGTTTTTT.

This clonotype was counted many times. One junction end disagrees with the germline gene, perhaps due to a read error. This chain uses TRBV28 with TRBJ1-5, with 9 bases lining up with TRBD1. The length of the CDR3 is 16 residues. Germline CDR1 reads MDHEN; CDR2 reads SYDVKM. The CDR3 reads CASSLWTGEDNQPQHF. The DNA for the CDR3 is TGTGCCAGCAGTCTATGGACAGGGGAAGACAATCAGCCCCAGCATTTT.

Regarding this clonotype: A much larger clone differs from this one at a single base, so this may be a read error. This chain joins TRBV7-9 and TRBJ1-2; tentative D call: TRBD1 (5 bases). The CDR3 runs to 15 residues. The germline gives CDR1 SEHNR, CDR2 FQNEAQ (reference sequence). CDR3 sequence reads: CASSLVGTVRTGYAF. In DNA form, the CDR3 reads TGTGCCAGCAGCTTAGTCGGGACTGTCCGGACTGGCTACGCCTTC.

This clonotype was detected ten times or more. This sequence joins TRBV14 and TRBJ2-7, with D uncertain. Trimming removed 3 bases from V and 0 bases from J, with 15 bases in between. This CDR3 is built from 16 residues. Germline values: CDR1 SGHDN, CDR2 FVKESK. The CDR3, as DNA: TGTGCCAGCAGCCACCTCCACGGGCCCATCTCCTACGAGCAGTACTTC. Protein product: CASSHLHGPISYEQYF.

In this sample, this clonotype turned up many times. The CDR3 bases are TGTGCCAGCAGTTACTCGGTCCAGGGGCCCCTCCACTTT. It encodes CASSYSVQGPLHF. The chain uses TRBV6-5 and TRBJ1-6; TRBD1 might be the D (6 bases). Germline V CDR1 and CDR2: MNHEY, SVGAGI. Trimming left V 0 bases short and J 13 bases short, with 10 bases between. The CDR3 consists of 13 residues.

Note on this clonotype: It is likely a read error, because the conserved phenylalanine at the end of the CDR3 is missing. The V gene is TRBV20-1, the J gene TRBJ1-1; unclear D gene. The V end lost 0 bases, the J end lost 11 bases, and 19 bases lay between the germline ends. The CDR3 length is 14 residues. CDR1 DFQATT and CDR2 SNEGSKA come from the germline V gene (reference sequence). DNA of the CDR3: TGCAGTGCTAGAGATCCCTATGCCGTAATGGAGGCTTTCTCT. It translates to CSARDPYAVMEAFS.

This clonotype occurred many times. The gene calls are TRBV14 and TRBJ2-1, with D unresolved. Trimming cost V 0 bases and J 13 bases, with 13 bases left between them. The CDR3 sequence is 13 residues long. Looked up from germline, CDR1 is SGHDN and CDR2 is FVKESK. In DNA form, the CDR3 reads TGTGCCAGCAGCCAAGAGATGGCAACCGTTCAGTTCTTC. As protein: CASSQEMATVQFF.